This T cell receptor beta chain emerged from a study of CD8 T cells in ankylosing spondylitis. The germline V gene encodes CDR1 WNHNN and CDR2 SYGVQD (reference sequence). V lost 3 bases to trimming and J lost 3 bases, with 11 bases between them. The CDR3 has 14 residues. TCRdb passed the 5' RACE reads through MiXCR, listing each CDR3 protein once. The table includes about 260,000 distinct CDR3 sequences, roughly 25% detected once. The sample was blood, either unsorted or a sorted T cell fraction (not recorded which). The chain recombines TRBV10-1 with TRBJ2-5; perhaps TRBD2 as D (5 bases). The clonotype was recovered from a male donor with ankylosing spondylitis or in good health (not recorded which). CDR3 in amino acids: CASSDGVLKETQYF. The DNA for the CDR3 is TGCGCCAGCAGTGACGGGGTCCTGAAAGAGACCCAGTACTTC.